Listed below are T cell receptor beta chains from one sample, sequenced in a study of blood T cell repertoires in COVID-19. TCRdb's table, derived via immunoSEQ multiplex PCR, lists solely in-frame clones and lacks some. Seen here are about 100,000 clones, approximately 91% observed once, and the top ten hold about 3%. Sequencing input: peripheral blood. The receptors were gathered from an elderly woman with acute or convalescent COVID-19. The CDR3 runs from the conserved cysteine through the conserved F or W. The D gene is left open where the match is weak. Expanded clones get a size class; other rows say once, few or many, or leave the size out.

DNA: TGTGCCATCAGTGTAGGGACAGTGCCTTTTAACTATGGCTACACCTTC
CDR3: CAISVGTVPFNYGYTF
J: TRBJ1-2
D: TRBD1
length: 16
size: -
V: TRBV10-3

DNA: TGTGCCACCAGCAGAGAACAGGGGGCTGAGACCCAGTACTTC
CDR3: CATSREQGAETQYF
J: TRBJ2-5
D: TRBD1
length: 14
size: -
V: TRBV15

DNA: TGTGCTAGTGGTTTGACCCATGGGGTAACAGGGTCCTACGAGCAGTACTTC
CDR3: CASGLTHGVTGSYEQYF
J: TRBJ2-7
D: -
length: 17
size: few
V: TRBV12-5

DNA: TGTGCCAGCAGCCTATCCTCGCTCCAGGGCGGAACTGAAGCTTTCTTT
CDR3: CASSLSSLQGGTEAFF
J: TRBJ1-1
D: -
length: 16
size: -
V: TRBV3-1/TRBV3-2

DNA: TGCGCCAGCACCCAGGGGGCTACCTCTAACTATGGCTACACCTTC
CDR3: CASTQGATSNYGYTF
J: TRBJ1-2
D: TRBD1
length: 15
size: -
V: TRBV5-1

DNA: TGTGCCAGCTCACCACAGGGGCTAGCGGACAATGAGCAGTTCTTC
CDR3: CASSPQGLADNEQFF
J: TRBJ2-1
D: TRBD2
length: 15
size: -
V: TRBV18

DNA: TGCAGCGGGGGGAGGGGAAACACCATATATTTT
CDR3: CSGGRGNTIYF
J: TRBJ1-3
D: -
length: 11
size: -
V: TRBV29-1

DNA: TGTGCCAGCAGCAACGCAGGGAACGGCAATCAGCCCCAGCATTTT
CDR3: CASSNAGNGNQPQHF
J: TRBJ1-5
D: -
length: 15
size: -
V: TRBV6-6

DNA: TGTGCCAGCAGTCCTAGCTGGGGGGGTCTAATCTACGAGCAGTACTTC
CDR3: CASSPSWGGLIYEQYF
J: TRBJ2-7
D: TRBD2
length: 16
size: once
V: TRBV27

DNA: TGTGCCAGCAGCTTAGGCTTTCCGGACAGGGGGCTAGAGACCCAGTACTTC
CDR3: CASSLGFPDRGLETQYF
J: TRBJ2-5
D: TRBD1
length: 17
size: -
V: TRBV13

DNA: TGCGCCAGCAGGGCAGGTCCTGGGGCCAACGTCCTGACTTTC
CDR3: CASRAGPGANVLTF
J: TRBJ2-6
D: -
length: 14
size: -
V: TRBV5-1